This T cell receptor beta chain is drawn from a study of monozygotic twins with inflammatory bowel disease. Looked up from germline, CDR1 is DFQATT and CDR2 is SNEGSKA (reference sequence). The length of the CDR3 is 12 residues. TCRdb re-analyzed the 5' RACE reads; it lists each CDR3 protein once, without DNA. Found here are hundreds of thousands of distinct CDR3 sequences; the top ten clones hold 2.4%. The sequence derives from a human donor with ulcerative colitis or Crohn's disease, or a healthy co-twin of an affected twin (not recorded which). What was sequenced was blood. This chain uses TRBV20-1 with TRBJ1-2. CDR3 loop: CSARDAAISSTF.